This is a list of T cell receptor beta chains from one sample in a study of shared clonotypes between healthy human individuals. Libraries were prepared by immunoSEQ multiplex PCR; TCRdb keeps only in-frame clonotypes and omits some of them. Counted here are 450,000 to 500,000 clones, about 85% occurring once; the ten biggest clones make up about an eighth. Sequenced sample: PBMCs. Receptors originate from a woman between 40 and 55 years old in good health. Some clones in this sample may be carry-over from other donors' samples. The CDR3 runs from the conserved cysteine through the conserved F or W. Each record gives: clone size, V gene, D gene, J gene, CDR3 DNA, CDR3 protein. D genes are given only for firm matches. Size is omitted from some rows. Given values are once, few, many or a class for expanded clones.

>NA|TRBV14|TRBD2|TRBJ2-5
TGTGCCAGCAGCCGGACTAGCGGGGAGACCCAGTACTTC
CASSRTSGETQYF
>NA|TRBV5-1|TRBD2|TRBJ2-7
TGCGCCAGCCGACTCAACTCCGGGACTAGCCCCTACGAGCAGTACTTC
CASRLNSGTSPYEQYF
>NA|TRBV7-5|NA|TRBJ1-5
TGTGCCAGAAGCTTCAGGGTTGTGAGAAAGCCCCAGCATTTT
CARSFRVVRKPQHF
>few|TRBV10-1|NA|TRBJ2-1
TGCGCCAGCAGCTCCATGATATACAATGAGCAGTTCTTC
CASSSMIYNEQFF
>NA|TRBV7-8|TRBD2|TRBJ2-1
TGTGCCAGCAGCTCAGACCTACTAGCGGGAGGGCCGGGAGAGCAGTTCTTC
CASSSDLLAGGPGEQFF
>NA|TRBV7-3|NA|TRBJ2-2
TGTGCCAGCAGCCGATTCTCCAGGGGCCAGCCGATGAACACCGGGGAGCTGTTTTTT
CASSRFSRGQPMNTGELFF
>few|TRBV2|NA|TRBJ2-6
TGTGCCAGCGCGTCTTTTGGGGCCAACGTCCTGACTTTC
CASASFGANVLTF
>NA|TRBV6-1|NA|TRBJ1-3
TGTGCCAGCAGTTATGGGAACACCATATATTTT
CASSYGNTIYF
>NA|TRBV11-1|TRBD2|TRBJ2-3
TGTGCCAGCAGCCCCGGACTAGTTAGGGGCGTTCGTAGCACAGATACGCAGTATTTT
CASSPGLVRGVRSTDTQYF
>NA|TRBV7-2|TRBD1|TRBJ2-3
TGTGCCAGCAGCCAACACAGGGGCATAGATACGCAGTATTTT
CASSQHRGIDTQYF
>NA|TRBV7-8|NA|TRBJ2-7
TGTGCCAGCAGCTTTCGACAAGAATACGAGCAGTACTTC
CASSFRQEYEQYF
>NA|TRBV29-1|NA|TRBJ2-7
TGCAGCGTTGAAGTAGGGGGGGCGCAGTACTTC
CSVEVGGAQYF
>NA|TRBV6-1|NA|TRBJ2-1
TGTGCCAGCAGTGGAGGGGGGAATGAGCAGTTCTTC
CASSGGGNEQFF
>NA|TRBV25-1|NA|TRBJ2-3
TGTGCCAGCAGGGCAGGTACGGTCATTGACACAGATACGCAGTATTTT
CASRAGTVIDTDTQYF
>NA|TRBV28|NA|TRBJ2-7
TGTGCCAGCACTCTAGGCCTTGGGGGCGGGGGCTACGAGCAGTACTTC
CASTLGLGGGGYEQYF
>once|TRBV6-5|NA|TRBJ2-5
TGTGCCAGCAGTTACGTCGGCGGGACCAGGAAAGAGACCCAGTACTTC
CASSYVGGTRKETQYF
>NA|TRBV5-6|NA|TRBJ1-5
TGTGCCAGCAGCAACTGGGGGTTAAGCAATCAGCCCCAGCATTTT
CASSNWGLSNQPQHF
>NA|TRBV19|TRBD1|TRBJ1-5
TGTGCCAGTAAGGGACAGGGGGCAGGACAGCCCCAGCATTTT
CASKGQGAGQPQHF